The next 23 T cell receptor beta chains were all read from a single sample in a study of early T cells in non-severe SARS-CoV-2 infection. TCRdb passed the 5' RACE reads through MiXCR, listing each CDR3 protein once. Seen here are roughly 69,000 distinct CDR3 sequences, approximately 11% observed once, and the top ten hold roughly 15%. The sample consisted of whole blood, taken at baseline. The source of these receptors is an adult who was a healthcare worker with PCR-confirmed SARS-CoV-2 infection or an uninfected control (not recorded which).

V gene TRBV12-3 or TRBV12-4 combines with J gene TRBJ2-2; 8 bases map to TRBD2. V shed 4 bases, J shed 5 bases, and the junction held 9 bases outside the gene matches. The length of the CDR3 is 16 residues. CDR3 in DNA: TGTGCCAGCAGTTACGGAGCGGGAGAGGGAACCGGGGAGCTGTTTTTT. Encoded protein: CASSYGAGEGTGELFF.

The chain links TRBV27 to TRBJ2-7; D uncertain. Germline V gene data show CDR1 as MNHEY and CDR2 as SMNVEV (reference sequence). This CDR3 is 12 amino acids long. Trimming shortened V by 8 bases and J by 0 bases, and 8 bases separated the two germline ends. The DNA of the CDR3 is TGTGCCAGCCGCACTTACTCCTACGAGCAGTACTTC. Residues: CASRTYSYEQYF.

This clonotype showed up many times. The chain employs TRBV5-1 and TRBJ1-5; 8 bases map to TRBD1. V lost 4 bases, J lost 4 bases, and 7 bases stayed unmatched. This CDR3 region has 15 residues. Germline values: CDR1 SGHRS, CDR2 YFSETQ. The CDR3 reads CASSRTTGANQPQHF. In DNA, the CDR3 is TGCGCCAGCAGCCGGACGACAGGGGCGAATCAGCCCCAGCATTTT.

In this sample, this clonotype turned up many times. The chain combines TRBV7-2 with TRBJ1-4, with D perhaps matching TRBD1 (6 bases). CDR3 length equals 14 residues. Germline V lookup: CDR1 SGHTA, CDR2 FQGNSA. Trimming took off 1 base at V and 10 bases at J, with 13 bases between the two ends. CDR3 sequence: CASSLGTALGKLFF. In DNA form, the CDR3 reads TGTGCCAGCAGCTTAGGGACAGCCTTAGGAAAACTGTTTTTT. The full variable domain, with the rest looked up from reference TRBV7-2 and TRBJ1-4, is GAGVSQSPSNKVTEKGKDVELRCDPISGHTALYWYRQSLGQGLEFLIYFQGNSAPDKSGLPSDRFSAERTGGSVSTLTIQRTQQEDSAVYLCASSLGTALGKLFFGSGTQLSVL.

The chain links TRBV18 to TRBJ1-3; D call uncertain. V lost 3 bases and J lost 0, with 6 bases in between. Germline values: CDR1 KGHSH, CDR2 LQKENI. The CDR3 consists of 14 residues. The CDR3 sequence: CASSPPNSGNTIYF. CDR3 DNA: TGTGCCAGCTCACCTCCAAACTCTGGAAACACCATATATTTT.

This clonotype was counted a few times. The chain combines TRBV12-3 or TRBV12-4 with TRBJ1-1, with 8 positions matching TRBD1. The CDR3 has 13 amino acids. V lost 7 bases, J lost 7 bases, and 8 bases stayed unmatched. The CDR3 nucleotides are TGTGCCAGCACCGTAGACAGGGGCGGTGAAGCTTTCTTT. Its protein is CASTVDRGGEAFF.

This clonotype has at least ten counts. The J gene is TRBJ1-2, the V gene TRBV3-1, with D uncertain. Germline CDR1 is LGHDT and CDR2 is YNNKEL (reference sequence). The V end was cut by 0 bases, the J end by 4 bases, with 9 bases between. The CDR3 is made up of 14 amino acids. The CDR3 region is CASSQEWGSYGYTF. The CDR3 DNA reads TGTGCCAGCAGCCAAGAGTGGGGATCCTATGGCTACACCTTC.

This clonotype was detected only a few times. The chain is built from TRBV4-2 and TRBJ1-2, with TRBD1 matching over 9 bases. This CDR3 region has 15 residues. Germline assignment: CDR1 LGHNA and CDR2 YNFKEQ. The trim removed 1 base at V and 4 bases at J, leaving 4 bases unmatched. The CDR3 loop reads CASSQGTGDSYGYTF. The CDR3 bases are TGTGCCAGCAGCCAAGGGACAGGGGACAGCTATGGCTACACCTTC.

The rearrangement uses TRBV9 and TRBJ2-1, with a possible D match to TRBD2 (5 bases). This CDR3 contains 15 residues. The germline V gene has CDR1 SGDLS and CDR2 YYNGEE. V gave up 0 bases and J gave up 3 bases, with 10 bases separating them. CDR3 sequence (DNA): TGTGCCAGCAGCGTAGAGGCAGACTACTACAATGAGCAGTTCTTC. Protein sequence: CASSVEADYYNEQFF.

This clonotype was counted at least ten times. The chain combines TRBV6-5 with TRBJ2-7, with D possibly called TRBD1 or TRBD2 (6 bases each). Germline CDR1 reads MNHEY; CDR2 reads SVGAGI. The CDR3 consists of 15 residues. Trimming cost V 0 bases and J 5 bases, with 14 bases left between them. CDR3 bases: TGTGCCAGCAGTTACTCTATAAACGGGGGCAACGAGCAGTACTTC. Protein product: CASSYSINGGNEQYF.

This clonotype was seen repeatedly, ten times or more. The chain joins TRBV7-2 to TRBJ2-6; D not resolved. CDR1 is SGHTA, CDR2 FQGNSA, per germline. V was trimmed by 4 bases and J by 4 bases, leaving 8 bases between them. The CDR3 totals 14 residues. The chain's CDR3 is CASSSLGGANVLTF. The CDR3 DNA reads as TGTGCCAGCAGCTCCCTCGGCGGGGCCAACGTCCTGACTTTC.

Notes on this clonotype: A read error is possible here, since a much larger clone lies one base away. The chain combines TRBV29-1 with TRBJ2-2; tentative D call: TRBD1 (5 bases). V was cut by 5 bases and J by 7 bases, with 14 bases left in between. From germline, CDR1 is SQVTM and CDR2 ANQGSEA. The CDR3 has 13 residues. This chain's CDR3 is CSVWGRAIGELFF. The CDR3 nucleotides read TGCAGCGTTTGGGGCCGAGCCATCGGGGAGCTGTTTTTT.

This clonotype showed up just a few times. This chain uses TRBV27 with TRBJ2-7; 10 nucleotides align to TRBD2. Germline CDR1 is MNHEY and CDR2 is SMNVEV (reference sequence). J gave up 0 bases and V 5 bases, and 19 bases lay outside the gene matches. CDR3 length equals 20 residues. CDR3 sequence (DNA): TGTGCCAGCAGTCCTCACCCACTAGCGGGATTGCCTGCGCCCTCCTACGAGCAGTACTTC. Its translation is CASSPHPLAGLPAPSYEQYF.

The table lists this clonotype with a few counts. The chain links TRBV28 to TRBJ2-7; 9 nucleotides align to TRBD2. Germline V CDR1 and CDR2: MDHEN, SYDVKM. The V and J ends lost 3 bases and 4 bases, in that order; junction bases with no gene match: 4. CDR3 length equals 14 residues. The CDR3 DNA is TGTGCCAGCAGTTTCGCTAGCGGGATATACGAGCAGTACTTC. Encoded protein: CASSFASGIYEQYF.

V is TRBV28 and J is TRBJ2-7; 7 nucleotides line up with TRBD2. Trimming took 7 bases from V and 2 from J; bases not matched to a gene: 8. Germline assignment: CDR1 MDHEN and CDR2 SYDVKM. The CDR3 is 14 amino acids. Here the CDR3 DNA reads TGTGCCAGCACTCCAGCGGGATCCGCCTACGAGCAGTACTTC. The encoded protein is CASTPAGSAYEQYF.

The chain employs TRBV5-1 and TRBJ2-5; D is possibly TRBD2 (5 bases). There are 14 residues in the CDR3. Trimming cost V 0 bases and J 1 base, with 7 bases left between them. In germline, CDR1 is SGHRS, CDR2 YFSETQ. The CDR3 DNA is TGCGCCAGCAGCTTGGGGGAGAGCCAAGAGACCCAGTACTTC. This codes for CASSLGESQETQYF.

This chain joins TRBV19 and TRBJ2-7, with D maybe TRBD1 (5 bases). Germline lookup yields CDR1 LNHDA and CDR2 SQIVND (reference sequence). The CDR3 spans 15 residues. V was clipped by 5 bases and J by 2 bases, with 16 bases between them. The CDR3 here is CASSSSPDKAYEQYF. The DNA of the CDR3 is TGTGCCAGTAGTTCCTCCCCGGACAAAGCCTACGAGCAGTACTTC.

The rearrangement links TRBV7-8 to TRBJ2-2, with a tentative D call TRBD2 (5 bases). CDR1 SGHVS and CDR2 FQNEAQ come from the germline V gene. The germline V and J ends were trimmed by 3 bases and 6 bases, with 17 bases remaining between them. This CDR3 contains 16 residues. CDR3 amino acids: CASSFFPTNPPGELFF. The DNA for the CDR3 is TGTGCCAGCAGCTTTTTTCCGACTAACCCCCCCGGGGAGCTGTTTTTT.

This clonotype was recorded a few times. The chain links TRBV6-5 to TRBJ2-5, with a possible D match to TRBD1 (6 bases). The CDR3 sequence is 15 residues long. V lost 8 bases and J 3 bases, leaving 19 bases between the germline ends. CDR1 is MNHEY, CDR2 SVGAGI, per germline. CDR3 residues: CASLQVIGGKETQYF. The CDR3 DNA is TGTGCCAGCCTTCAAGTAATAGGGGGAAAAGAGACCCAGTACTTC.

This clonotype turned up a few times. The V call is TRBV7-3, the J call TRBJ2-1; D may be TRBD1 (6 bases). This CDR3 region has 13 residues. Germline values: CDR1 SGHTA, CDR2 FQGTGA. Trimming removed 4 bases at V and 7 bases at J, with 11 bases between. The CDR3: CASSSLRGNEQFF. CDR3 sequence (DNA): TGTGCCAGCAGCTCCCTTAGGGGGAATGAGCAGTTCTTC.

V is TRBV10-3 and J is TRBJ2-2; TRBD2 is a possible D gene (5 bases). The CDR3 loop spans 18 amino acids. CDR1 and CDR2 from the germline V gene are ENHRY and SYGVKD. The V gene lost 3 bases and the J gene lost 2 bases, with 19 bases spanning the gap. Here the CDR3 reads CAISDPAQRSKNTGELFF. The CDR3 region has the DNA TGTGCCATCAGTGATCCCGCCCAGCGGAGCAAAAACACCGGGGAGCTGTTTTTT.

This clonotype has just a few counts. Here the CDR3 reads CSGAGRDIRNRYGYTF. CDR3 bases: TGCAGTGGTGCGGGAAGGGACATCAGAAACCGCTATGGCTACACCTTC. The chain has TRBV20-1 and TRBJ1-2, with a possible D match to TRBD1 (6 bases). This CDR3 has 16 residues. V lost 7 bases and J 4 bases, leaving 25 bases between the germline ends. The germline gives CDR1 DFQATT, CDR2 SNEGSKA (reference sequence).

This rearrangement joins TRBV9 to TRBJ2-1, with 10 bases that match TRBD2. V lost 0 bases to trimming and J lost 8 bases; unmatched junction nucleotides: 5. Germline V gives CDR1 SGDLS, CDR2 YYNGEE. This CDR3 comprises 15 residues. CDR3 residues: CASSVGLAGAYEQFF. The CDR3 bases are TGTGCCAGCAGCGTAGGGCTAGCGGGAGCCTATGAGCAGTTCTTC.